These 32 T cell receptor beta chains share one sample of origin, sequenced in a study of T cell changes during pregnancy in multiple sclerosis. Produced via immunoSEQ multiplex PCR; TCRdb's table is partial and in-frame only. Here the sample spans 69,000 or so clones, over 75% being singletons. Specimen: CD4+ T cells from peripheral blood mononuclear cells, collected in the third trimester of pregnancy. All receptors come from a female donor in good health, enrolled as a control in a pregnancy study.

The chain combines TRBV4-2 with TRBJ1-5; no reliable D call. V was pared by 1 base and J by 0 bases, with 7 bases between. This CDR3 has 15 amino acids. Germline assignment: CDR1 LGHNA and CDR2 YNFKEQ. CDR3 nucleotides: TGTGCCAGCAGCCAAGCCTATGATAGCAATCAGCCCCAGCATTTT. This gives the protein CASSQAYDSNQPQHF.

The CDR3 DNA reads as TGTGCCAGCAGCTTACAGGGAATATATGGCTACACCTTC. Translation gives CASSLQGIYGYTF. The gene calls are TRBV7-2 and TRBJ1-2, with D possibly TRBD1 on 5 matching bases. Germline values: CDR1 SGHTA, CDR2 FQGNSA. CDR3 length: 13 residues. Trimming removed 2 bases at V and 5 bases at J, with 9 bases between.

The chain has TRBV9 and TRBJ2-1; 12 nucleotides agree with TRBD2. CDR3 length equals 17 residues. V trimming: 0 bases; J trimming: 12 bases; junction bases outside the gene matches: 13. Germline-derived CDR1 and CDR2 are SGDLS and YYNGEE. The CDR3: CASSVASGGAHAASQFF. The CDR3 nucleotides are TGTGCCAGCAGCGTAGCTAGCGGGGGGGCCCACGCCGCCTCGCAGTTCTTC.

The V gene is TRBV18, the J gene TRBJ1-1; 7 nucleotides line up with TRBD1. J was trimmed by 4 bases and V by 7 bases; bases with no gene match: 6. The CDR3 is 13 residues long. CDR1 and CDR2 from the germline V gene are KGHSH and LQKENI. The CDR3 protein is CASCTGASTEAFF. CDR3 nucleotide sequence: TGTGCCAGCTGTACAGGGGCCTCCACTGAAGCTTTCTTT. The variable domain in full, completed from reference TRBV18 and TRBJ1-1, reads NAGVMQNPRHLVRRRGQEARLRCSPMKGHSHVYWYRQLPEEGLKFMVYLQKENIIDESGMPKERFSAEFPKEGPSILRIQQVVRGDSAAYFCASCTGASTEAFFGQGTRLTVV.

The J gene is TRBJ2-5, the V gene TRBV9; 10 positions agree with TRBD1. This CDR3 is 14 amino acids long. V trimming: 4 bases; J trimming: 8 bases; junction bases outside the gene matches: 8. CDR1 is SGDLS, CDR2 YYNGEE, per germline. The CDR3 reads CASSNRQGAYTQYF. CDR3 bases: TGTGCCAGCAGCAACCGACAGGGGGCGTATACCCAGTACTTC.

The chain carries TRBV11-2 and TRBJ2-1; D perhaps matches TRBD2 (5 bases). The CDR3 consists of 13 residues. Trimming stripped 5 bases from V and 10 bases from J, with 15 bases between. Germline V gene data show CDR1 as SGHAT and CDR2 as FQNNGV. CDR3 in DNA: TGTGCCAGCAGCCTACCTACTAGAGGCGAGCAGTTCTTC. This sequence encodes CASSLPTRGEQFF.

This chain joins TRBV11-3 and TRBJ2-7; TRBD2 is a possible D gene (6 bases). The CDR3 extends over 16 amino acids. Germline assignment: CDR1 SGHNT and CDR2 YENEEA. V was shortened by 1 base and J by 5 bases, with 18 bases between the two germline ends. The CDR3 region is CASSLVWASETHEQYF. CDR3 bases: TGTGCCAGCAGCTTAGTTTGGGCTAGCGAGACCCACGAGCAGTACTTC. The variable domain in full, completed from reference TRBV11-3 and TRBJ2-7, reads EAGVVQSPRYKIIEKKQPVAFWCNPISGHNTLYWYLQNLGQGPELLIRYENEEAVDDSQLPKDRFSAERLKGVDSTLKIQPAELGDSAVYLCASSLVWASETHEQYFGPGTRLTVT.

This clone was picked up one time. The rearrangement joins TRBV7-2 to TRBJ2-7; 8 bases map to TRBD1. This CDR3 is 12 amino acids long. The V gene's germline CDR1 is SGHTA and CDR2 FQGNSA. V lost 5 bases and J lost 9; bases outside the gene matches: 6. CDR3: CASSKDRVGQYF. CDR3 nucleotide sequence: TGTGCCAGCAGCAAGGACAGGGTGGGGCAGTACTTC.

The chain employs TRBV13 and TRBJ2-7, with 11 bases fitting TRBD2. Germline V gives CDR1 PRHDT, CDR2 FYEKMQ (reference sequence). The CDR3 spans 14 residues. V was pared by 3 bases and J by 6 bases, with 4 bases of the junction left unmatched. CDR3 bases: TGTGCCAGCAGCTTTTCCGGGACTAGCGGCGAGCAGTACTTC. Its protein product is CASSFSGTSGEQYF. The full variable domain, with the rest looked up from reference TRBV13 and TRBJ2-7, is AAGVIQSPRHLIKEKRETATLKCYPIPRHDTVYWYQQGPGQDPQFLISFYEKMQSDKGSIPDRFSAQQFSDYHSELNMSSLELGDSALYFCASSFSGTSGEQYFGPGTRLTVT.

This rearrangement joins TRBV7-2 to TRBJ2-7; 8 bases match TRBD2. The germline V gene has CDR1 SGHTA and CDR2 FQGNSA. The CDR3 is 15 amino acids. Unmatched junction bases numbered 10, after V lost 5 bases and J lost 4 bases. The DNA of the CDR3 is TGTGCCAGCAGCGCAACTAGCGGCCCTACATACGAGCAGTACTTC. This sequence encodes CASSATSGPTYEQYF. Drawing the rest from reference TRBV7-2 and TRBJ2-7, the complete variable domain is GAGVSQSPSNKVTEKGKDVELRCDPISGHTALYWYRQSLGQGLEFLIYFQGNSAPDKSGLPSDRFSAERTGGSVSTLTIQRTQQEDSAVYLCASSATSGPTYEQYFGPGTRLTVT.

The DNA of the CDR3 is TGTGCCTGGAGTCCAACTTTAGTCTCCAACACCGGGGAGCTGTTTTTT. Protein product: CAWSPTLVSNTGELFF. The chain employs TRBV30 and TRBJ2-2, with D unresolved. Germline V gives CDR1 GTSNPN, CDR2 SVGIG (reference sequence). V shed 2 bases and J shed 2 bases, with 15 bases lying between them. CDR3 length equals 16 residues.

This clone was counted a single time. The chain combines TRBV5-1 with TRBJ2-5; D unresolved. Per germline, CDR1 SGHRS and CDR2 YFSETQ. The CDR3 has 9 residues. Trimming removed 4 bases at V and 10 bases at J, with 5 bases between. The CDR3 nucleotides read TGCGCCAGCAGCCCAGGCCAGTACTTC. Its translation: CASSPGQYF.

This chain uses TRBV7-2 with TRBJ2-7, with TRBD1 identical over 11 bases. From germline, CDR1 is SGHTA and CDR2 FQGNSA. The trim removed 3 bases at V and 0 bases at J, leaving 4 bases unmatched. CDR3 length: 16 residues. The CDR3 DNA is TGTGCCAGCAGCTTCCGGACAGGGGGCTCCTCCTACGAGCAGTACTTC. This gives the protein CASSFRTGGSSYEQYF.

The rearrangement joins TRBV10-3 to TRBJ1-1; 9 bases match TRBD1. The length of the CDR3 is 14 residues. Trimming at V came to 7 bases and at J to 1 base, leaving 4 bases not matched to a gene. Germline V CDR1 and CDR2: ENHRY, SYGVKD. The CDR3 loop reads CAINKGQGNTEAFF. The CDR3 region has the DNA TGTGCCATCAATAAGGGACAGGGGAACACTGAAGCTTTCTTT.

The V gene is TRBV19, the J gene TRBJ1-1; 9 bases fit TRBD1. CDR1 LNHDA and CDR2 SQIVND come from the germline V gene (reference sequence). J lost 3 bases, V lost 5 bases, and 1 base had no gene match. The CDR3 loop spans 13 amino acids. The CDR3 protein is CASSWDRDTEAFF. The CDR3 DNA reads TGTGCCAGTAGTTGGGACAGGGACACTGAAGCTTTCTTT.

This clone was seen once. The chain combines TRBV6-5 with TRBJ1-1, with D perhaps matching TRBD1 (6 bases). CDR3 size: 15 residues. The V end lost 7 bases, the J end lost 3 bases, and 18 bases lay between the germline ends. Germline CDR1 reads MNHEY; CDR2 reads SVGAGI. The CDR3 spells CASNERQARDTEAFF. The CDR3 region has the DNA TGTGCCAGCAACGAACGACAGGCGCGGGACACTGAAGCTTTCTTT.

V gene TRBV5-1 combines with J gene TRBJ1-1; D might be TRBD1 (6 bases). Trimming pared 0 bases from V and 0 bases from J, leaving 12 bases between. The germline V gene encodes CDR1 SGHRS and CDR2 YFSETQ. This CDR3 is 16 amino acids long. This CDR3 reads CASSLVLAGVNTEAFF. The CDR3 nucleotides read TGCGCCAGCAGCTTGGTGCTGGCAGGGGTGAACACTGAAGCTTTCTTT.

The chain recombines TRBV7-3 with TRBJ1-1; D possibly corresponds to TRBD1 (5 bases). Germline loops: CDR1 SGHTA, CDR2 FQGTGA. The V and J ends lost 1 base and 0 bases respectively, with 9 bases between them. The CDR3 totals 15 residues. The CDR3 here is CASSLMAGLNTEAFF. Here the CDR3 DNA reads TGTGCCAGCAGCTTAATGGCAGGGTTGAACACTGAAGCTTTCTTT.

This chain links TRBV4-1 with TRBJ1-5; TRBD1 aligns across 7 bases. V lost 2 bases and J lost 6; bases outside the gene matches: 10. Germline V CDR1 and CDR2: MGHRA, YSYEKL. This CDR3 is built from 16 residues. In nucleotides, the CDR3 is TGCGCCAGCAGCCAAAATACAGGGGTAAGGGGTCAGCCCCAGCATTTT. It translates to CASSQNTGVRGQPQHF.

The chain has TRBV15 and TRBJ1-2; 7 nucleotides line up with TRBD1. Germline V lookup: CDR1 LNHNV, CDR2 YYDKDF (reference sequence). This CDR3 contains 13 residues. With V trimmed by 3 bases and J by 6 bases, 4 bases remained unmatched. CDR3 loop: CATSSVGQNGYTF. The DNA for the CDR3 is TGTGCCACCAGCAGCGTGGGACAGAATGGCTACACCTTC.

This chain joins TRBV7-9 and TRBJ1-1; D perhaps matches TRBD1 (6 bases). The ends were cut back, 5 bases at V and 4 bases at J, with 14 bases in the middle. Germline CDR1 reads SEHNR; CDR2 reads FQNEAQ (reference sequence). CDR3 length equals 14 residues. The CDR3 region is CASSLQGRGTEAFF. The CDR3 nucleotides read TGTGCCAGCAGCCTACAGGGCCGGGGCACTGAAGCTTTCTTT.

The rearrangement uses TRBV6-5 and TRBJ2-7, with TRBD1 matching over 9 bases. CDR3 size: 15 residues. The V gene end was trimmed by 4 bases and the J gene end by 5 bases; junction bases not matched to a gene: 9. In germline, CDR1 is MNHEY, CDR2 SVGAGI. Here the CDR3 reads CASSSPLGQGNEQYF. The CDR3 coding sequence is TGTGCCAGCAGTTCCCCGCTGGGACAGGGAAACGAGCAGTACTTC.

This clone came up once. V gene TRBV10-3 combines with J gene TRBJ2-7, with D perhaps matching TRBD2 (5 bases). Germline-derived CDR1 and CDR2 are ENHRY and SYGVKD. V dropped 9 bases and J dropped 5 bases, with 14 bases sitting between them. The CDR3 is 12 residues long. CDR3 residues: CAISPRRDEQYF. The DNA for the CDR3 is TGTGCCATTTCCCCGAGGCGGGACGAGCAGTACTTC.

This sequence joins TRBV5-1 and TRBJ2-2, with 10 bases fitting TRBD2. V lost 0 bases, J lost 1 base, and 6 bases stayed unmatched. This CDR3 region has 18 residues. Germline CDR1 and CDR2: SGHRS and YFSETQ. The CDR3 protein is CASSLGASGGLNTGELFF. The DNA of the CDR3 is TGCGCCAGCAGCTTGGGGGCTAGCGGGGGCTTGAACACCGGGGAGCTGTTTTTT.

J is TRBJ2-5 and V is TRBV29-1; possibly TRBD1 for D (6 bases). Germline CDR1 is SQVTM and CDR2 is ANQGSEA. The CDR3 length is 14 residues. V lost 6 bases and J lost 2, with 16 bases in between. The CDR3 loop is CSVYPRQAQETQYF. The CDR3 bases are TGCAGCGTCTATCCCCGACAGGCACAAGAGACCCAGTACTTC.

CDR3: CASSIQGASYNEQFF. The CDR3 coding sequence is TGTGCCAGTAGTATACAGGGGGCCAGCTACAATGAGCAGTTCTTC. This chain connects TRBV19 to TRBJ2-1; TRBD1 aligns across 8 bases. V lost 2 bases, J lost 3 bases, and 3 bases stayed unmatched. Per germline, CDR1 LNHDA and CDR2 SQIVND (reference sequence). The CDR3 is 15 amino acids. The full variable domain, rest sourced from reference TRBV19 and TRBJ2-1, is DGGITQSPKYLFRKEGQNVTLSCEQNLNHDAMYWYRQDPGQGLRLIYYSQIVNDFQKGDIAEGYSVSREKKESFPLTVTSAQKNPTAFYLCASSIQGASYNEQFFGPGTRLTVL.

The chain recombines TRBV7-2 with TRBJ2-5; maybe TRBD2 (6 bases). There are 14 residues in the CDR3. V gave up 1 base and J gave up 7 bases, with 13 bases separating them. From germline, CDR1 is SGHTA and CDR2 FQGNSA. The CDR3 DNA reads TGTGCCAGCAGCTTAGAGGGACTCGGTTCGACCCAGTACTTC. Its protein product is CASSLEGLGSTQYF.

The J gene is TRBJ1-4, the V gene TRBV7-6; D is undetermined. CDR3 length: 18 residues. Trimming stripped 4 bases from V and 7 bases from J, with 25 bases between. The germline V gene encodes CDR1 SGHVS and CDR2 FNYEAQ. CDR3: CASSSVAVADLGGEKLFF. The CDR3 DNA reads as TGTGCCAGCAGCTCTGTGGCGGTGGCAGATCTCGGCGGTGAAAAACTGTTTTTT.

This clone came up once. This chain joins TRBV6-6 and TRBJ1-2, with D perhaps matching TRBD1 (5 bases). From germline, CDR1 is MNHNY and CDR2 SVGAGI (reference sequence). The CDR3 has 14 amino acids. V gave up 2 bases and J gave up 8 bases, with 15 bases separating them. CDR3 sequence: CASSYDSLAGGYTF. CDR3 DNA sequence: TGTGCCAGCAGTTACGACAGTCTGGCTGGGGGCTACACCTTC.

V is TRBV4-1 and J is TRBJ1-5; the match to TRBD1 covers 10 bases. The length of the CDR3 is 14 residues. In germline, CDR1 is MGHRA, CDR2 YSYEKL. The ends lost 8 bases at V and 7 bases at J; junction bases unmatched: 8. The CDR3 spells CASGDRGRRQPQHF. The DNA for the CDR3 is TGCGCCAGCGGAGACAGGGGGCGACGGCAGCCCCAGCATTTT.

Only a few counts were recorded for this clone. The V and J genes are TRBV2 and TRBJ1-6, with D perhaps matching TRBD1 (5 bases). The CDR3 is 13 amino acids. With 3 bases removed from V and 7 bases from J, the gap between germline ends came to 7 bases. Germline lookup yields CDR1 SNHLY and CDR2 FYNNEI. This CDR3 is CASSDQGNSPLHF. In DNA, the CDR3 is TGTGCCAGCAGTGACCAGGGAAATTCACCCCTCCACTTT.

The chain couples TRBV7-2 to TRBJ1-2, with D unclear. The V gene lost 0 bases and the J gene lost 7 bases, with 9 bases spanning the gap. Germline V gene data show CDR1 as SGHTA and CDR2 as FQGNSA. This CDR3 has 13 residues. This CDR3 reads CASSLALYGGYTF. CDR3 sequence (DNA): TGTGCCAGCAGCTTAGCCCTATACGGTGGCTACACCTTC. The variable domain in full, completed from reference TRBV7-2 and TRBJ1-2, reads GAGVSQSPSNKVTEKGKDVELRCDPISGHTALYWYRQSLGQGLEFLIYFQGNSAPDKSGLPSDRFSAERTGGSVSTLTIQRTQQEDSAVYLCASSLALYGGYTFGSGTRLTVV.